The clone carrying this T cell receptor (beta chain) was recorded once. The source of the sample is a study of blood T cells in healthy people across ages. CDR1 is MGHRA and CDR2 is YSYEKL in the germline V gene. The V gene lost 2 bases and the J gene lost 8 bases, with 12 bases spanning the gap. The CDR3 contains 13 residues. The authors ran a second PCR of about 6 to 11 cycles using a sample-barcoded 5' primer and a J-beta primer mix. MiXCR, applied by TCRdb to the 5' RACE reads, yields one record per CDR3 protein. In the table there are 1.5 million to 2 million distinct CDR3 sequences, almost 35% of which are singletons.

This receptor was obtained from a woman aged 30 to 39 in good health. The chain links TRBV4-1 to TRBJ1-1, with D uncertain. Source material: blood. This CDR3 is CASSQILGLEAFF. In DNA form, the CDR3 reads TGCGCCAGCAGCCAAATCCTCGGACTCGAAGCTTTCTTT.